A single sample gave rise to the 26 T cell receptor beta chains below, sequenced in a study of beta chain features in type 1 diabetes. Since all of the isolated RNA was reverse transcribed, expressed TCRB transcripts were what got sequenced. This table comes from immunoSEQ multiplex PCR, and its TCRdb copy is limited to in-frame clones, with some not included. This sample yields 850,000 to 900,000 clones, of which under 20% are seen a single time; 0.02% to 0.025% belongs to the top ten. The sequenced sample consisted of naive CD4+ T cells from blood. Every receptor here comes from a woman aged 18-35 years in good health.

The gene calls are TRBV5-4 and TRBJ2-7; D is unresolved. CDR3 length: 14 residues. Germline V gene data show CDR1 as SGHNT and CDR2 as YYREEE (reference sequence). Between the trimmed V and J ends, which lost 0 bases and 3 bases, there was a span of 10 bases. The CDR3 sequence: CASSLDLGNYEQYF. As DNA, the CDR3 is TGTGCCAGCAGCTTGGATCTGGGAAACTACGAGCAGTACTTC.

In its sample, this clone was seen a few times. The chain has TRBV20-1 and TRBJ1-2; D not resolved. Trimming took 6 bases from V and 10 from J, leaving 6 bases between them. This CDR3 has 8 residues. CDR1 DFQATT and CDR2 SNEGSKA come from the germline V gene (reference sequence). The CDR3 loop reads CSADPYTF. CDR3 coding DNA: TGCAGTGCAGATCCCTACACCTTC.

This clone was detected a few times. The chain uses TRBV7-3 and TRBJ2-1, with TRBD2 matching 9 bases. The junction had 16 bases not matched to a gene; V was cut back by 2 bases and J by 8 bases. The CDR3 loop spans 18 amino acids. CDR1 is SGHTA and CDR2 is FQGTGA in the germline V gene. CDR3 coding DNA: TGTGCCAGCAGCTTATTCGCCCCAGCTAGCGGGATTATCCATGAGCAGTTCTTC. Its protein product is CASSLFAPASGIIHEQFF.

This clone was seen more than once but under ten times. Other DNA sequences of this sample code for an identical CDR3. The chain links TRBV5-1 to TRBJ2-2; possibly TRBD1 for D (6 bases). The CDR3 runs to 13 residues. Trimming left V 2 bases short and J 5 bases short, with 7 bases between. Germline V gene lookup returns CDR1 SGHRS and CDR2 YFSETQ. The CDR3 here is CASSFQGTGELFF. The CDR3, as DNA: TGCGCCAGCAGCTTTCAGGGGACCGGGGAGCTGTTTTTT. The variable domain in full, with the rest retrieved from reference TRBV5-1 and TRBJ2-2, is KAGVTQTPRYLIKTRGQQVTLSCSPISGHRSVSWYQQTPGQGLQFLFEYFSETQRNKGNFPGRFSGRQFSNSRSEMNVSTLELGDSALYLCASSFQGTGELFFGEGSRLTVL.

The J gene is TRBJ2-3, the V gene TRBV4-1; 7 bases align to TRBD1. This CDR3 spans 14 amino acids. Germline lookup yields CDR1 MGHRA and CDR2 YSYEKL. Trimming removed 7 bases from V and 3 bases from J; junction bases left unmatched: 7. Here the CDR3 DNA reads TGCGCCAGCACCTCGACAGGGTTGACAGATACGCAGTATTTT. It is translated as CASTSTGLTDTQYF.

The chain is built from TRBV7-3 and TRBJ2-1, with TRBD2 matching 11 bases. V dropped 3 bases and J dropped 5; count of bases not matched to a gene: 18. The CDR3 runs to 20 residues. Looked up from germline, CDR1 is SGHTA and CDR2 is FQGTGA. The CDR3: CASSLGFASGRQRGHNEQFF. For the CDR3, the DNA is TGTGCCAGCAGCTTGGGTTTTGCTAGCGGGAGGCAGCGTGGCCACAATGAGCAGTTCTTC.

V and J are TRBV7-2 and TRBJ2-7; TRBD1 aligns across 11 bases. The J segment lost 5 bases and the V segment lost 5 bases, leaving 8 bases of the junction unmatched. The CDR3 length is 15 residues. Germline CDR1 SGHTA, CDR2 FQGNSA. The DNA for the CDR3 is TGTGCCAGCAGCACCCGGACAGGGGGCATCAACGAGCAGTACTTC. This codes for CASSTRTGGINEQYF.

The gene calls are TRBV5-1 and TRBJ2-1; TRBD2 matches at 9 bases. Germline V gives CDR1 SGHRS, CDR2 YFSETQ. The CDR3 contains 15 residues. V dropped 6 bases and J dropped 7; count of bases not matched to a gene: 11. The CDR3 region is CASKGAGGPSNEQFF. CDR3 sequence (DNA): TGCGCCAGCAAAGGGGCGGGAGGGCCATCAAATGAGCAGTTCTTC. Looking up the rest from reference TRBV5-1 and TRBJ2-1 gives the full variable domain: KAGVTQTPRYLIKTRGQQVTLSCSPISGHRSVSWYQQTPGQGLQFLFEYFSETQRNKGNFPGRFSGRQFSNSRSEMNVSTLELGDSALYLCASKGAGGPSNEQFFGPGTRLTVL.

This clone was seen only a few times. The chain has TRBV10-3 and TRBJ1-3; 7 positions agree with TRBD1. J lost 2 bases, V lost 2 bases, and 3 bases had no gene match. Per germline, CDR1 ENHRY and CDR2 SYGVKD. This CDR3 region has 15 residues. CDR3 sequence reads: CAISEQGVAGNTIYF. The CDR3 nucleotides read TGTGCCATCAGTGAGCAGGGGGTCGCTGGAAACACCATATATTTT.

The sample holds a few counts of this clone. V is TRBV10-3 and J is TRBJ2-1; the D is unclear. The CDR3 has 11 amino acids. Trimming took off 6 bases at V and 9 bases at J, with 9 bases between the two ends. CDR1 ENHRY and CDR2 SYGVKD come from the germline V gene. The CDR3 sequence is CAIREHVEQFF. The CDR3 DNA reads as TGTGCCATCAGAGAGCATGTTGAGCAGTTCTTC.

V gene TRBV18 combines with J gene TRBJ2-4; 7 positions agree with TRBD1. The germline V gene encodes CDR1 KGHSH and CDR2 LQKENI. The CDR3 totals 15 residues. The V segment lost 3 bases and the J segment 8 bases; nucleotides outside the gene matches: 10. CDR3 region: CASSPDRSQLDIQYF. The CDR3 DNA follows: TGTGCCAGCTCACCGGACAGGTCTCAATTGGACATTCAGTACTTC.

A few counts support this clone. In the same sample, other DNA sequences code for this CDR3. This chain links TRBV18 with TRBJ2-1; 8 bases line up with TRBD1. In germline, CDR1 is KGHSH, CDR2 LQKENI. With V trimmed by 0 bases and J by 4 bases, 2 bases remained unmatched. This CDR3 spans 15 amino acids. CDR3: CASSPPGQGYNEQFF. CDR3 coding DNA: TGTGCCAGCTCACCACCTGGACAGGGTTACAATGAGCAGTTCTTC. Using reference TRBV18 and TRBJ2-1 for the parts outside the CDR3, the full variable domain is NAGVMQNPRHLVRRRGQEARLRCSPMKGHSHVYWYRQLPEEGLKFMVYLQKENIIDESGMPKERFSAEFPKEGPSILRIQQVVRGDSAAYFCASSPPGQGYNEQFFGPGTRLTVL.

This chain connects TRBV5-6 to TRBJ1-3; D is uncertain. The V end lost 3 bases, the J end lost 4 bases, and 14 bases lay between the germline ends. Germline lookup yields CDR1 SGHDT and CDR2 YYEEEE. The CDR3 sequence is 15 residues long. CDR3 protein: CASSSRPGAGNTIYF. The CDR3 DNA is TGTGCCAGCAGCTCACGCCCAGGCGCGGGAAACACCATATATTTT.

This clone occurred a few times. The V and J genes are TRBV5-4 and TRBJ2-5, with TRBD1 identical over 10 bases. The trim removed 4 bases at V and 5 bases at J, leaving 5 bases unmatched. The CDR3 length is 14 residues. Germline assignment: CDR1 SGHNT and CDR2 YYREEE (reference sequence). CDR3 in amino acids: CASSKGTGDETQYF. The CDR3 bases are TGTGCCAGCAGCAAAGGGACAGGGGACGAGACCCAGTACTTC.

A note on this clone: This specimen includes other DNA sequences encoding the same CDR3. This chain links TRBV11-2 with TRBJ2-7, with TRBD2 matching 7 bases. This CDR3 is 14 amino acids long. The germline CDR1 and CDR2 sequences are SGHAT and FQNNGV. Unmatched junction bases numbered 3, after V lost 1 base and J lost 3 bases. Here the CDR3 reads CASSLVGEGYEQYF. The CDR3, as DNA: TGTGCCAGCAGCTTAGTGGGGGAGGGCTACGAGCAGTACTTC.

V gene TRBV25-1 combines with J gene TRBJ1-2; 9 bases agree with TRBD1. The V and J ends lost 7 bases and 5 bases, in that order; junction bases with no gene match: 8. Germline assignment: CDR1 MGHDK and CDR2 SYGVNS. The CDR3 spans 14 residues. CDR3 protein: CASTLPDRGYGYTF. CDR3 bases: TGTGCCAGCACCTTGCCGGACAGGGGATATGGCTACACCTTC.

In this sample, this clone turned up a few times. J is TRBJ2-5 and V is TRBV5-1; 10 bases are shared with TRBD1. Per germline, CDR1 SGHRS and CDR2 YFSETQ. The CDR3 contains 15 residues. Losses at the gene ends were 3 bases for V and 3 bases for J; bases not matched to a gene: 5. The CDR3 sequence is CASSSPGTGEETQYF. The DNA of the CDR3 is TGCGCCAGCAGCTCCCCCGGGACAGGGGAAGAGACCCAGTACTTC.

The chain carries TRBV10-3 and TRBJ2-7, with TRBD1 matching over 9 bases. Germline V lookup: CDR1 ENHRY, CDR2 SYGVKD. The CDR3 totals 13 residues. The V segment lost 8 bases and the J segment 5 bases; nucleotides outside the gene matches: 7. This chain's CDR3 is CAIYSGTGHEQYF. CDR3 nucleotide sequence: TGTGCCATCTATTCCGGGACAGGGCACGAGCAGTACTTC.

The chain links TRBV6-6 to TRBJ1-2; the D is unclear. V was clipped by 5 bases and J by 10 bases, with 17 bases between them. In germline, CDR1 is MNHNY, CDR2 SVGAGI (reference sequence). CDR3 length: 13 amino acids. The CDR3 spells CASSPDPGRFYTF. Written as DNA, the CDR3 is TGTGCCAGCAGTCCTGACCCAGGTCGGTTCTACACCTTC.

This chain uses TRBV5-1 with TRBJ2-3; D is possibly TRBD2 (5 bases). V was cut by 5 bases and J by 1 base, with 14 bases left in between. The germline V gene encodes CDR1 SGHRS and CDR2 YFSETQ. The CDR3 extends over 15 amino acids. In nucleotides, the CDR3 is TGCGCCAGCAGTTCGGGGAACATGGGCACAGATACGCAGTATTTT. It encodes CASSSGNMGTDTQYF.

This clone was seen more than once but under ten times. The sample contains more than one DNA sequence encoding this CDR3. The chain links TRBV2 to TRBJ2-2; D is unresolved. V was trimmed by 6 bases and J by 4 bases, leaving 3 bases between them. This CDR3 spans 11 amino acids. The germline gives CDR1 SNHLY, CDR2 FYNNEI. The CDR3 is CASRGTGELFF. In nucleotides, the CDR3 is TGTGCCAGCAGAGGCACCGGGGAGCTGTTTTTT.

This clone showed up just a few times. The chain couples TRBV29-1 to TRBJ2-7, with 8 bases aligning to TRBD1. Germline CDR1 SQVTM, CDR2 ANQGSEA. The CDR3 is made up of 12 amino acids. J lost 1 base, V lost 5 bases, and 1 base had no gene match. CDR3 DNA sequence: TGCAGCGTTCACAGGGGGTCCTACGAGCAGTACTTC. This codes for CSVHRGSYEQYF.

This chain links TRBV5-1 with TRBJ2-3; 10 positions match TRBD2. Trimming at V came to 3 bases and at J to 6 bases, leaving 13 bases not matched to a gene. CDR1 and CDR2 (germline): SGHRS, YFSETQ. This CDR3 spans 17 amino acids. CDR3 nucleotides: TGCGCCAGCAGCTCCACCTCCTTAGCGGGAGGTGCCGATACGCAGTATTTT. As protein: CASSSTSLAGGADTQYF. Drawing the rest from reference TRBV5-1 and TRBJ2-3, the complete variable domain is KAGVTQTPRYLIKTRGQQVTLSCSPISGHRSVSWYQQTPGQGLQFLFEYFSETQRNKGNFPGRFSGRQFSNSRSEMNVSTLELGDSALYLCASSSTSLAGGADTQYFGPGTRLTVL.

The CDR3 region has the DNA TGTGCCAGCAGCTTAGTGGGACTAGTCCACGAGCAGTACTTC. Protein: CASSLVGLVHEQYF. The J gene is TRBJ2-7, the V gene TRBV7-8; 8 nucleotides match TRBD2. Looked up from germline, CDR1 is SGHVS and CDR2 is FQNEAQ. J was trimmed by 5 bases and V by 1 base; bases with no gene match: 4. The CDR3 sequence is 14 residues long.

This clone has a handful of counts. The chain is built from TRBV7-2 and TRBJ2-4; D is undetermined. Per germline, CDR1 SGHTA and CDR2 FQGNSA. V dropped 1 base and J dropped 7 bases, with 8 bases sitting between them. The CDR3 is 13 amino acids. The CDR3 is CASSLGGKNIQYF. CDR3 bases: TGTGCCAGCAGCTTAGGTGGCAAGAACATTCAGTACTTC.

The chain carries TRBV6-1 and TRBJ2-7, with 8 positions matching TRBD1. This CDR3 has 15 residues. V trimming: 5 bases; J trimming: 3 bases; junction bases outside the gene matches: 9. Germline assignment: CDR1 MNHNS and CDR2 SASEGT. The CDR3 bases are TGTGCCAGCAGTCCACGACAGGGGCCTAACTACGAGCAGTACTTC. Its translation is CASSPRQGPNYEQYF.